Presented here are 24 T cell receptor beta chains from one specimen sequenced in a study of radiation and T cells in renal cell carcinoma. Time point: blood 4 weeks post-SBRT, at nephrectomy. The treatment denotes: 15 Gy SBRT to primary tumor, nephrectomy 4 weeks later. The method was immunoSEQ multiplex PCR; TCRdb's version includes in-frame clones alone and lacks a portion of them. The table shows approximately 150,000 clones, with about 88% occurring only once. The sample in question was blood, obtained from a patient whose treatment included radiotherapy and nephrectomy. All receptors come from a woman aged 45-65 years with renal cell carcinoma.

The rearrangement joins TRBV10-3 to TRBJ2-1; D uncertain. The germline CDR1 and CDR2 sequences are ENHRY and SYGVKD. Trimming cost V 5 bases and J 4 bases, with 9 bases left between them. This CDR3 has 13 residues. In DNA, the CDR3 is TGTGCCATCAGTCGCCTAGAATACAATGAGCAGTTCTTC. Translating it yields CAISRLEYNEQFF.

The J gene is TRBJ2-7, the V gene TRBV5-1, with 7 bases lining up with TRBD1. J gave up 6 bases and V 1 base, and 10 bases lay outside the gene matches. The CDR3 sequence is 15 residues long. Germline loops: CDR1 SGHRS, CDR2 YFSETQ. The CDR3 DNA sequence: TGCGCCAGCAGCTTGTATTACAGGGGTTCCGCCGAGCAGTACTTC. Translation gives CASSLYYRGSAEQYF.

The V gene is TRBV30, the J gene TRBJ2-5, with TRBD2 identical over 7 bases. V lost 2 bases to trimming and J lost 4 bases; unmatched junction nucleotides: 4. Germline assignment: CDR1 GTSNPN and CDR2 SVGIG (reference sequence). The CDR3 is made up of 13 amino acids. CDR3 sequence (DNA): TGTGCCTGGAGTCTGGGGGGGGGAGAGACCCAGTACTTC. It encodes CAWSLGGGETQYF.

This clone was observed a handful of times. The chain uses TRBV6-6 and TRBJ1-5, with D perhaps matching TRBD1 (6 bases). Germline CDR1 MNHNY, CDR2 SVGAGI (reference sequence). This CDR3 comprises 14 residues. Trimming removed 8 bases from V and 6 bases from J, with 17 bases in between. CDR3 in DNA: TGTGCCAGCTCTCTCGCACAGGGAGGTCAGCCCCAGCATTTT. Translated, it gives CASSLAQGGQPQHF.

As DNA, the CDR3 is TGTGCCAGTAGTAGCTACCTGATCTCCTCCCAAGAGACCCAGTACTTC. Amino acids: CASSSYLISSQETQYF. The chain recombines TRBV19 with TRBJ2-5; D unclear. Germline lookup yields CDR1 LNHDA and CDR2 SQIVND (reference sequence). There are 16 residues in the CDR3. Deletions cut 4 bases from V and 1 base from J, with 16 bases between.

The chain uses TRBV6-6 and TRBJ2-7; D may be TRBD2 (6 bases). Trimming took 6 bases from V and 0 from J, leaving 15 bases between them. CDR1 and CDR2 from the germline V gene are MNHNY and SVGAGI (reference sequence). The length of the CDR3 is 15 residues. The CDR3 is CASRREATNSYEQYF. The DNA of the CDR3 is TGTGCCAGCAGGAGGGAGGCCACTAACTCCTACGAGCAGTACTTC.

The rearrangement joins TRBV5-1 to TRBJ1-1; no definite D call. Germline V gives CDR1 SGHRS, CDR2 YFSETQ. V lost 1 base and J 3 bases, leaving 7 bases between the germline ends. The CDR3 loop spans 13 amino acids. CDR3 loop: CASSLSGDTEAFF. DNA for the CDR3: TGCGCCAGCAGCTTGTCTGGGGACACTGAAGCTTTCTTT.

This clone occurred once. CDR3 DNA: TGTGCCAGCTCACCACAAAATGAAGCAGGGGGCACTGAAGCTTTCTTT. Amino acid sequence: CASSPQNEAGGTEAFF. The chain links TRBV18 to TRBJ1-1; 7 bases agree with TRBD1. Germline V gene sequence: CDR1 KGHSH, CDR2 LQKENI. V lost 1 base to trimming and J lost 4 bases; unmatched junction nucleotides: 9. The CDR3 runs to 16 residues.

This chain joins TRBV5-1 and TRBJ2-7; TRBD1 agrees at 7 bases. V trimming: 4 bases; J trimming: 3 bases; junction bases outside the gene matches: 7. The CDR3 has 14 amino acids. The germline CDR1 and CDR2 sequences are SGHRS and YFSETQ. CDR3 protein: CASSPETGLYEQYF. CDR3 sequence (DNA): TGCGCCAGCAGCCCGGAGACAGGGCTCTACGAGCAGTACTTC.

This chain joins TRBV6-5 and TRBJ2-7; weak D call: TRBD2 (6 bases). The CDR3 is 15 residues long. Germline lookup yields CDR1 MNHEY and CDR2 SVGAGI. Trimming took 0 bases from V and 2 from J, leaving 11 bases between them. In DNA form, the CDR3 reads TGTGCCAGCAGTTACTCGGGTAGCGGTCCCTACGAGCAGTACTTC. This encodes CASSYSGSGPYEQYF.

The gene calls are TRBV10-3 and TRBJ1-5; a possible D gene is TRBD1 (5 bases). In germline, CDR1 is ENHRY, CDR2 SYGVKD. Between the trimmed V and J ends, which lost 11 bases and 9 bases, there was a span of 17 bases. This CDR3 is built from 12 residues. DNA for the CDR3: TGTGCCTCCGCCGGGACGGAGGGGCCCCAGCATTTT. Translation: CASAGTEGPQHF.

This chain links TRBV6-5 with TRBJ1-5; D unclear. The CDR3 loop spans 14 amino acids. Trimming left V 7 bases short and J 1 base short, with 11 bases between. In germline, CDR1 is MNHEY, CDR2 SVGAGI. The CDR3 DNA reads TGTGCCAGCATCTCACCACCCAGCAATCAGCCCCAGCATTTT. Its protein is CASISPPSNQPQHF.

This clone was picked up one time. The rearrangement joins TRBV11-3 to TRBJ2-3; D might be TRBD1 or TRBD2, each matching 6 bases. CDR3 length: 13 amino acids. The V end was cut by 4 bases, the J end by 3 bases, with 8 bases between. Germline V gene sequence: CDR1 SGHNT, CDR2 YENEEA. CDR3 in amino acids: CASSWRGTDTQYF. DNA of the CDR3: TGTGCCAGCAGCTGGAGGGGGACAGATACGCAGTATTTT.

This rearrangement joins TRBV7-2 to TRBJ1-6; D possibly corresponds to TRBD1 (5 bases). From germline, CDR1 is SGHTA and CDR2 FQGNSA. Trimming took off 5 bases at V and 7 bases at J, with 12 bases between the two ends. There are 14 residues in the CDR3. CDR3 nucleotide sequence: TGTGCCAGCAGCCAGGGACTGACGAATTCACCCCTCCACTTT. Translating it yields CASSQGLTNSPLHF.

V usage is TRBV7-9 and J usage is TRBJ1-2, with 9 bases fitting TRBD1. V was pared by 1 base and J by 4 bases, with 4 bases of the junction left unmatched. Germline CDR1 SEHNR, CDR2 FQNEAQ (reference sequence). The CDR3 consists of 15 residues. CDR3 sequence (DNA): TGTGCCAGCAGCTTAGTCCCGGACAGGGGCTATGGCTACACCTTC. This sequence encodes CASSLVPDRGYGYTF.

Only a few counts were recorded for this clone. The chain combines TRBV30 with TRBJ2-2; D gene ambiguous. This CDR3 spans 11 amino acids. Germline V gene sequence: CDR1 GTSNPN, CDR2 SVGIG (reference sequence). The V end lost 7 bases, the J end lost 6 bases, and 9 bases lay between the germline ends. The CDR3 DNA is TGTGCCTACTCGTACCCCGGGGAGCTGTTTTTT. Translating gives CAYSYPGELFF.

V gene TRBV7-2 combines with J gene TRBJ2-2, with 7 bases aligning to TRBD2. The ends lost 1 base at V and 7 bases at J; junction bases unmatched: 12. The CDR3 length is 17 residues. Germline V lookup: CDR1 SGHTA, CDR2 FQGNSA. The CDR3 loop reads CASSLDLLRGSNGELFF. The CDR3 bases are TGTGCCAGCAGCTTAGATCTTCTCCGCGGGAGTAACGGGGAGCTGTTTTTT.

The chain is built from TRBV5-4 and TRBJ1-4; D perhaps matches TRBD1 (5 bases). Germline CDR1 SGHNT, CDR2 YYREEE (reference sequence). The CDR3 totals 14 residues. V lost 6 bases to trimming and J lost 0 bases, with 9 bases between them. The DNA for the CDR3 is TGTGCCAGCACCCCGGGGCCAACTAATGAAAAACTGTTTTTT. It is translated as CASTPGPTNEKLFF.

V usage is TRBV10-3 and J usage is TRBJ2-7, with D unclear. Germline V gene sequence: CDR1 ENHRY, CDR2 SYGVKD. The CDR3 is made up of 13 amino acids. Trimming took 3 bases from V and 5 from J, leaving 11 bases between them. The chain's CDR3 is CAISDQRFDEQYF. CDR3 coding DNA: TGTGCCATCAGTGATCAGAGGTTCGACGAGCAGTACTTC.

V and J are TRBV6-6 and TRBJ2-1; D may correspond to TRBD1 or TRBD2 (5 bases each). Trimming removed 4 bases at V and 6 bases at J, with 10 bases between. The CDR3 covers 13 residues. CDR1 and CDR2 (germline): MNHNY, SVGAGI (reference sequence). The CDR3 is CASSWGWVNEQFF. The CDR3 nucleotides read TGTGCCAGCAGTTGGGGGTGGGTCAATGAGCAGTTCTTC.

The V gene is TRBV29-1, the J gene TRBJ1-5, with D hard to call. V was cut by 4 bases and J by 2 bases, with 0 bases left in between. CDR1 is SQVTM and CDR2 is ANQGSEA in the germline V gene. The CDR3 is 10 residues long. CDR3 sequence reads: CSVGNQPQHF. CDR3 coding DNA: TGCAGCGTTGGCAATCAGCCCCAGCATTTT.

The rearrangement links TRBV19 to TRBJ1-5; the D is unclear. Germline CDR1 is LNHDA and CDR2 is SQIVND (reference sequence). This CDR3 is built from 11 residues. V dropped 3 bases and J dropped 12 bases, with 9 bases sitting between them. The CDR3 region has the DNA TGTGCCAGTAGTATGTCGGGTTTCCAGCATTTT. Its translation is CASSMSGFQHF.

The gene calls are TRBV10-1 and TRBJ1-5, with a possible D match to TRBD1 (5 bases). From germline, CDR1 is WNHNN and CDR2 SYGVQD (reference sequence). There are 17 residues in the CDR3. Trimming cost V 1 base and J 2 bases, with 15 bases left between them. DNA for the CDR3: TGCGCCAGCAGTGAGTGGGTAGGGGACGAGTGCAATCAGCCCCAGCATTTT. Translation gives CASSEWVGDECNQPQHF.

The chain recombines TRBV19 with TRBJ1-1; tentative D call: TRBD1 (5 bases). The V end lost 6 bases, the J end lost 1 base, and 15 bases lay between the germline ends. The germline V gene encodes CDR1 LNHDA and CDR2 SQIVND (reference sequence). CDR3 length: 15 amino acids. CDR3 region: CASRVLETANTEAFF. The CDR3 nucleotides read TGTGCCAGTAGAGTCTTAGAGACAGCGAACACTGAAGCTTTCTTT.